This T cell receptor (beta chain) comes out of a study of T cells in Graves' hyperthyroidism and ophthalmopathy. Study-wide results and limits: Model-based prediction identified ophthalmopathy a median around seven months prior to its onset.

There are a few counts of this clonotype. Antigen unknown. Diagnosis rested on symptoms, serum thyroxine and TRAb, thyroid ultrasound, and orbital computed tomography. Germline-derived CDR1 and CDR2 are KGHDR and SFDVKD. This CDR3 is built from 15 residues. The trim removed 4 bases at V and 2 bases at J, leaving 4 bases unmatched. From RNA transcripts, TCR beta CDR3 regions were amplified. An initial round of RT-PCR targeting the TCR CDR3 relied on the HTBI primer set. TCRdb independently ran MiXCR on the multiplex PCR reads; one entry per CDR3 protein. The sample carries some 770,000 distinct CDR3 sequences, roughly 17% recorded once.

The specimen sequenced was blood. The TCR originated in a man younger than 35 with Graves' hyperthyroidism. The chain carries TRBV24-1 and TRBJ2-3, with 8 bases lining up with TRBD2. The CDR3 here is CATSDRLAPTDTQYF. CDR3 in DNA: TGTGCCACCAGTGACCGACTAGCGCCCACAGATACGCAGTATTTT.